A selection of T cell receptor beta chains follows, all from one sample in a study of blood T cells in healthy people across ages. A single record per CDR3 protein comes from TCRdb applying MiXCR to the 5' RACE reads. In the table there are 1.5 million to 2 million distinct CDR3 sequences, roughly 32% of which are singletons. The sample taken for sequencing was blood. Receptor source: a woman under 40 in good health. CDR3s include the opening cysteine and the closing phenylalanine or tryptophan. The D gene is left open where the match is weak. Some rows mark clone size as missing; the rest say once, few, many or name a class of expanded clone.

>TRBV20-1|15|-|few|TRBJ2-3
TGCAGTGCTGTCCCCTGGCGGGCGGGGACAGATACGCAGTATTTT
CSAVPWRAGTDTQYF
>TRBV6-6|17|-|few|TRBJ2-1
TGTGCCAGCAGCCCTTTTAATGGGGGAAGCTCCTACAATGAGCAGTTCTTC
CASSPFNGGSSYNEQFF
>TRBV24-1|16|TRBD1|-|TRBJ2-2
TGTGCCACCAGTGACGCGGGACAGGGGGCAACCGGGGAGCTGTTTTTT
CATSDAGQGATGELFF
>TRBV6-2/TRBV6-3|14|-|few|TRBJ1-1
TGTGCCACAGGGGCCGGCTCTGCGAACACTGAAGCTTTCTTT
CATGAGSANTEAFF
>TRBV5-1|14|TRBD2|-|TRBJ2-3
TGCGCCAGCAGCTCCACCTCAGCGGGGGGGGCGCAGTATTTT
CASSSTSAGGAQYF
>TRBV27|15|-|few|TRBJ2-5
TGTGCCAGCAGCCCCGGGGGGCGGGTCTCTAAGACCCAGTACTTC
CASSPGGRVSKTQYF
>TRBV25-1|14|-|-|TRBJ1-4
TGTGCCAGCAGTGATGGGAAGGGAGGTGGAAAACTGTTTTTT
CASSDGKGGGKLFF
>TRBV3-1|14|-|once|TRBJ1-1
TGTGCCAGCAGCACGGGACACACGAACACTGAAGCTTTCTTT
CASSTGHTNTEAFF
>TRBV30|13|-|-|TRBJ1-1
TGTGCCTGGAGTAGTGGGAAGGGCACTGAAGCTTTCTTT
CAWSSGKGTEAFF
>TRBV29-1|16|TRBD1|-|TRBJ2-5
TGCAGCGTTGAAAGATCGGGACAGGGGGATCAAGGGACCCAGTACTTC
CSVERSGQGDQGTQYF
>TRBV27|16|TRBD1|-|TRBJ2-3
TGTGCCAGCAGTTTCTTGGGACAGGGATTCCCAGATACGCAGTATTTT
CASSFLGQGFPDTQYF
>TRBV4-1|15|-|few|TRBJ2-7
TGCGCCAGCAGCCAAGGAAGACTAGTAGCGGACGAGCAGTACTTC
CASSQGRLVADEQYF
>TRBV20-1|15|TRBD2|-|TRBJ2-1
TGCAGTGCTGGTTTGCGGGAGGAAGGTGGCAATGAGCAGTTCTTC
CSAGLREEGGNEQFF
>TRBV24-1|13|-|-|TRBJ1-3
TGTGCCACCAGTGATTTACCTGGAAACACCATATATTTT
CATSDLPGNTIYF
>TRBV6-1|16|TRBD2|-|TRBJ2-5
TGTGCCAGCAGTGTAGGACGAGCGGGGACCGGAGGGGCCCAGTACTTC
CASSVGRAGTGGAQYF
>TRBV6-5|13|-|-|TRBJ2-3
TGTGCCAGCAGTTATAACACTTACGATACGCAGTATTTT
CASSYNTYDTQYF
>TRBV6-2/TRBV6-3|15|TRBD1|-|TRBJ2-3
TGTGCCAGCAGTCTGAGACAGGGCCACACAGATACGCAGTATTTT
CASSLRQGHTDTQYF
>TRBV6-1|13|-|-|TRBJ2-7
TGTGCCAGCCGGGTACCGATCTCCTACGAGCAGTACTTC
CASRVPISYEQYF
>TRBV28|12|-|-|TRBJ2-1
TGTGCCAGCAGTAATCTCCCCAATGAGCAGTTCTTC
CASSNLPNEQFF
>TRBV4-2|15|-|-|TRBJ1-6
TGTGCCAGCAGCCAGCGGACAGTGGATCGCTCACCCCTCCACTTT
CASSQRTVDRSPLHF
>TRBV6-1|12|-|-|TRBJ2-5
TGTGCCAGCGGTGGGGGCTCAAAGACCCAGTACTTC
CASGGGSKTQYF
>TRBV5-1|14|-|-|TRBJ1-4
TGCGCCAGCAGCCGCGGGGGAACGGGTGAAAAACTGTTTTTT
CASSRGGTGEKLFF
>TRBV5-1|15|-|-|TRBJ2-7
TGCGCCAGCAGCCCAGGGACGCTGAGGTCCTACGAGCAGTACTTC
CASSPGTLRSYEQYF
>TRBV20-1|16|-|few|TRBJ2-1
TGCAGTGCTAGCGGCGTCGGTCTTGGTATCGGGTTGAAGCAGTTCTTC
CSASGVGLGIGLKQFF
>TRBV10-1|14|TRBD2|few|TRBJ2-3
TGCGCCAGCAGTACTAGCGGGACCCCAGGTACGCAGTATTTT
CASSTSGTPGTQYF
>TRBV27|17|-|few|TRBJ2-5
TGTGCCAGCAGTTTATCCACGGGGGCGGTCTATCAAGAGACCCAGTACTTC
CASSLSTGAVYQETQYF
>TRBV5-1|17|TRBD2|-|TRBJ2-3
TGCGCCAGCAGTTCAGATCCGGGACTAGCGGGAGGGGATACGCAGTATTTT
CASSSDPGLAGGDTQYF
>TRBV29-1|11|-|-|TRBJ2-1
TGCAGCAATAGGGGGGCAGGGGAGCAGTTCTTC
CSNRGAGEQFF
>TRBV4-2|16|TRBD2|-|TRBJ2-5
TGTGCCAGCAGCCAACGCCCTAGCGGGAGTAGGGAGACCCAGTACTTC
CASSQRPSGSRETQYF
>TRBV4-1|16|-|many|TRBJ2-1
TGCGCCAGCAGCCAAGTGTGGCCAGGGAGGCTTGATGAGCAGTTCTTC
CASSQVWPGRLDEQFF
>TRBV20-1|16|-|many|TRBJ2-1
TGCAGTGCTAGGAAATTGGACGGGAGCTCCTACAATGAGCAGTTCTTC
CSARKLDGSSYNEQFF
>TRBV29-1|12|-|-|TRBJ2-5
TGCAGCGTTGAGAGGGCTGGTGGGACCCAGTACTTC
CSVERAGGTQYF
>TRBV4-1|15|-|few|TRBJ1-5
TGCGCCAGCAGCGGAAATCAGGGGTCTGGTCAGCCCCAGCATTTT
CASSGNQGSGQPQHF
>TRBV6-1|15|-|-|TRBJ1-1
TGTGCCAGCAGTGACCCGAGCCGGCTAGACACTGAAGCTTTCTTT
CASSDPSRLDTEAFF
>TRBV7-9|18|TRBD2|-|TRBJ2-3
TGTGCCAGCAGCTTAGGACCCCGGCGGCGGGAGTTGGGAGATACGCAGTATTTT
CASSLGPRRRELGDTQYF
>TRBV18|13|-|few|TRBJ1-2
TGTGCCAGCTCACCAGGGTACAACTATGGCTACACCTTC
CASSPGYNYGYTF
>TRBV27|16|-|-|TRBJ1-1
TGTGCCAGCAGTCCCCTTTTTGAGGGGCCGAACACTGAAGCTTTCTTT
CASSPLFEGPNTEAFF
>TRBV7-6|15|TRBD2|-|TRBJ2-7
TGTGCCAGCAGCTTAGCGGGACTAGCGGGAGGGCCGGAGTACTTC
CASSLAGLAGGPEYF
>TRBV28|14|-|-|TRBJ2-3
TGTGCCAGCAGTCCCACTTACAGCACAGATACGCAGTATTTT
CASSPTYSTDTQYF
>TRBV20-1|17|TRBD2|few|TRBJ2-7
TGCAGTGCTCCCCAGGGACTAGCGGGAATCGGGGCTTACGAGCAGTACTTC
CSAPQGLAGIGAYEQYF
>TRBV4-1|18|-|few|TRBJ1-2
TGCGCCAGCAGCCAACCTAAACCGGGACAACTAGCTAACTATGGCTACACCTTC
CASSQPKPGQLANYGYTF
>TRBV15|12|-|-|TRBJ2-3
TGTGCCACTCCGACCATCTCAGATACGCAGTATTTT
CATPTISDTQYF
>TRBV5-6|14|-|-|TRBJ2-1
TGTGCCAGCAGCTCAGGACAGCCCTACAATGAGCAGTTCTTC
CASSSGQPYNEQFF
>TRBV20-1|13|TRBD1|-|TRBJ1-5
TGCAGTGCCGACGGACAGGGGAATCAGCCCCAGCATTTT
CSADGQGNQPQHF
>TRBV11-2|13|-|-|TRBJ2-5
TGTGCCAGCCAAAGGGCGCTTCAAGAGACCCAGTACTTC
CASQRALQETQYF
>TRBV12-3/TRBV12-4|14|-|-|TRBJ2-3
TGTGCCAGCAGTTTTTCGGGTGGCACAGATACGGAGTATTTT
CASSFSGGTDTEYF
>TRBV5-6|16|TRBD1|-|TRBJ1-2
TGTGCCAGCAGCTTGAAGGCGCAGGGGGCGCGAAGTGGCTACACCTTC
CASSLKAQGARSGYTF
>TRBV12-3/TRBV12-4|14|-|few|TRBJ2-2
TGTGCCAGCACCCAGGACAGATACACCGGGGAGCTGTTTTTT
CASTQDRYTGELFF
>TRBV3-1|11|-|-|TRBJ2-1
TGTGCCAGCAGCCTGAAGCTTGAGCAGTTCTTC
CASSLKLEQFF
>TRBV5-6|15|-|few|TRBJ2-7
TGTGCCAGCAGCCGACAGCAGTATGGACCCTTCGAGCAGTACTTC
CASSRQQYGPFEQYF
>TRBV28|14|-|-|TRBJ1-2
TGTGCCAGCAGTTTATCCCCTGGGGGTAGAGGCTACACCTTC
CASSLSPGGRGYTF
>TRBV7-9|13|-|few|TRBJ2-3
TGTGCCAGCAGCCCCGGACGGATAGATACGCAGTATTTT
CASSPGRIDTQYF
>TRBV24-1|19|TRBD2|-|TRBJ2-2
TGTGCCACCAGTGATTCTAGCGGGAGGGTCGAGGAGAACACCGGGGAGCTGTTTTTT
CATSDSSGRVEENTGELFF
>TRBV7-9|16|-|once|TRBJ2-3
TGTGCCAGCAGCTTAACCCAGGTGATCAGCGCAGATACGCAGTATTTT
CASSLTQVISADTQYF